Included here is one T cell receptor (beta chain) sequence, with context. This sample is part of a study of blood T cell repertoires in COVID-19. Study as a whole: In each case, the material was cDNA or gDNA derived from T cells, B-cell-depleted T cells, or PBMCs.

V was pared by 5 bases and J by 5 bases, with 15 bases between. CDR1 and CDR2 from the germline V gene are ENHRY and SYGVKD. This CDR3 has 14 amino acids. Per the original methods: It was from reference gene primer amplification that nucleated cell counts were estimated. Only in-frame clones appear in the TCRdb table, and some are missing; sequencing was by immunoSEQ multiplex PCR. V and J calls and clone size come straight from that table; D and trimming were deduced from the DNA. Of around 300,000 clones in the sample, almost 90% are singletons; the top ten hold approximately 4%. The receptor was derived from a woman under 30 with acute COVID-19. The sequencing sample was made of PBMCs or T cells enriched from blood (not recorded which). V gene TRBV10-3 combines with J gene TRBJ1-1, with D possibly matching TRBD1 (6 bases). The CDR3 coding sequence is TGTGCCATCAGTTTCAGGGGTGCAGGAACTGAAGCTTTCTTT. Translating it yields CAISFRGAGTEAFF.